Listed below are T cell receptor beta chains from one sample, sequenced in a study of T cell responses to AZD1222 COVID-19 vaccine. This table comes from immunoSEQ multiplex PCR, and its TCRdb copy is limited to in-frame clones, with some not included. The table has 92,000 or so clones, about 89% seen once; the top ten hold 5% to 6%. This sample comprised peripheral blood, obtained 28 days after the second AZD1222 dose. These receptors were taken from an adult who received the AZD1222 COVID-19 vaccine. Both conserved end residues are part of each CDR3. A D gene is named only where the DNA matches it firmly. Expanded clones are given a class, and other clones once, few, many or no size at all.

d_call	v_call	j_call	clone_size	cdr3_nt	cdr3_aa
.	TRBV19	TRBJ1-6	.	TGTGCCAGCCGAACGGGTGGTTCACCCCTCCACTTT	CASRTGGSPLHF
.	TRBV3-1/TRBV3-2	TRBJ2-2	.	TGTGCCAGCAGCCAAGACGGTGAGGCTAACACCGGGGAGCTGTTTTTT	CASSQDGEANTGELFF
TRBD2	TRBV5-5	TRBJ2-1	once	TGTGCCAGCAGCTCTGCGGGGGGTTCCTACAATGAGCAGTTCTTC	CASSSAGGSYNEQFF
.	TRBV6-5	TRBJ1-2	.	TGTGCCAGCAGTTATTTAGGGAGTGGCTACACCTTC	CASSYLGSGYTF
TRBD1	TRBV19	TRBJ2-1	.	TGTGCCAGCACGGGACAGGGGATGGGTGAGCAGTTCTTC	CASTGQGMGEQFF
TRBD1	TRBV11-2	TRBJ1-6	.	TGTGCCAGCAGCTCGCCAGCAGGGGGCGAAGGGGATTCACCCCTCCACTTT	CASSSPAGGEGDSPLHF
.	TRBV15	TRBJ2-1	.	TGTGCCACCAGCAGAGTTTACATACCCGGGGGTTACAATGAGCAGTTCTTC	CATSRVYIPGGYNEQFF
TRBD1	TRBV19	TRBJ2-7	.	TGTGCCAGTAGTATAGAAGGACAGGGGATCGGCTCCTACGAGCAGTACTTC	CASSIEGQGIGSYEQYF
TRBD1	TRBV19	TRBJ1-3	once	TGTGCCAGTCTACACACAGGGGAGGCTGGAAACACCATATATTTT	CASLHTGEAGNTIYF
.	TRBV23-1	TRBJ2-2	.	TGCGCCAGGCAAGACAGCCCCACCGGGGAGCTGTTTTTT	CARQDSPTGELFF